This TCR beta chain was retrieved from a study of CD8 T cells in ankylosing spondylitis. Study observations and caveats: Within matched ankylosing spondylitis synovial fluid, disease-linked clones were reportedly significantly enriched. Several highly homologous variants made up a TCR beta motif, and this motif appeared characteristic of ankylosing spondylitis blood.

In this sample, this clonotype turned up a few times. Its antigen is currently unknown. CDR3 length equals 16 residues. V was trimmed by 1 base and J by 0 bases, leaving 10 bases between them. TCR beta libraries were made by quantitative 5'-RACE with molecular barcodes. Using its own MiXCR run on the 5' RACE reads, TCRdb lists one record per CDR3 protein. The sample yields around 770,000 distinct CDR3 sequences, roughly 19% seen once. The sample comprised blood, either unsorted or a sorted T cell fraction (not recorded which). The chain employs TRBV12-3 or TRBV12-4 and TRBJ2-1; D not certain. The clonotype comes from a male donor with ankylosing spondylitis. The chain's CDR3 is CASSLGPRSSYNEQFF. In nucleotides, the CDR3 is TGTGCCAGCAGTTTAGGGCCGCGGAGCTCCTACAATGAGCAGTTCTTC.